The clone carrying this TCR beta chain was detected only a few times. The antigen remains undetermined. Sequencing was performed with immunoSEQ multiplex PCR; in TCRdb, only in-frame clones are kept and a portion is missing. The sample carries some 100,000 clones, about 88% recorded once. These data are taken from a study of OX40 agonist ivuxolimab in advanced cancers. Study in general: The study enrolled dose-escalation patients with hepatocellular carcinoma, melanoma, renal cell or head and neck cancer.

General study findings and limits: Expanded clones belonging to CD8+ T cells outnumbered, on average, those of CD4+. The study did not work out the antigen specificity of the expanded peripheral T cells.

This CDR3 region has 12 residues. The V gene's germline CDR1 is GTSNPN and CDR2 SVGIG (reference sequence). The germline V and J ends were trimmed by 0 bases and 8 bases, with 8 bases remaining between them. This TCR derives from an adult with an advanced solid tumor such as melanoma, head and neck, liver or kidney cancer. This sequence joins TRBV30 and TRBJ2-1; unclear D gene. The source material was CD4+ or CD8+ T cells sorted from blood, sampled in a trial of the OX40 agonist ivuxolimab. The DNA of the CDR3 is TGTGCCTGGAGTGTCTCGGGCTATGAGCAGTTCTTC. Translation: CAWSVSGYEQFF.